This TCR beta chain was sequenced for a study of blood T cells in healthy people across ages. Then a second PCR, running roughly 6 to 11 cycles, was carried out with a sample-barcoded 5' primer and a J-beta primer mix. Template switching added a 12-random-nucleotide identifier to every cDNA molecule. TCRdb re-called the 5' RACE reads with MiXCR, one entry per CDR3 protein. The sample carries 780,000 or so distinct CDR3 sequences, roughly 53% recorded once. CDR3 size: 12 residues. The germline V gene encodes CDR1 SGHVS and CDR2 FQNEAQ. In regard to this clonotype: The germline gene is not matched at one end of the junction; a read error may be the cause.

The origin of this receptor is an elderly man in good health. The chain combines TRBV7-8 with TRBJ2-7; D possibly corresponds to TRBD2 (5 bases). Sequences were obtained from blood. The CDR3 here is CSSSFGLREQYF. For the CDR3, the DNA is TGTTCCAGCAGCTTCGGACTTCGCGAGCAGTACTTC.